This T cell receptor (beta chain) stems from a study of response to subunit inactivated influenza vaccine (dated by TCRdb to about 2018). As for the study more broadly: Deep quantitative T cell receptor repertoire profiling was used in the study to track responses to a trivalent subunit inactivated influenza vaccine.

The CDR3 spans 16 residues, from the cysteine through the phenylalanine. Of all the DNA, just the CDR3 is kept, 48 bases in frame from base 1. Trimming costs V 3 bases and J 6 bases, and their ends lie 21 bases apart. CDR1 and CDR2 are read off the germline V gene (reference sequence) as DFQATT and SNEGSKA. This clonotype has only a few counts. No cognate antigen has been identified for it. Per-base qualities were not stored, and no clone one base away is much larger. Broad study findings and their caveats: The authors proposed that each seasonal influenza vaccination may bring in only a limited number of new T cells.

The library was generated by RT-PCR. This sample was sequenced with an Illumina HiSeq 2500. Clones were called with MiXCR by TCRdb after fastp trimmed the public reads at Q25, and only in-frame beta chains were retained. Each record represents a unique CDR3 protein, reported with the most common genes and DNA among its rows. A total of some 550,000 distinct CDR3 sequences appear in this sample, 20% to 25% of them only once. The top ten clones comprise around 2.8% of the sample. The same data also went into a second study, on T cells expressing NK-cell markers. The second study reports: TCR beta cDNA libraries were prepared using 5'RACE template switching, which introduced a universal primer site and unique molecular identifiers. In sorted CD3+CD56+NKG2C+, CD3+CD56+NKG2C- and CD3+CD56-NKG2C+ T-cell subsets from eight or nine donors, TCR beta-chain repertoires were profiled. Among the eight sequenced donors, seven were HCMV-seropositive and one was HCMV-seronegative. To restrict sorting to alphabetaTCR-expressing T cells, an anti-gammadeltaTCR antibody was added in several experiments. In more than five donors, the dominant CD3+CD56+NKG2C+ clonotypes were found to rank among the top 10 CD8+ clonotypes and to make up 1.0-7.0% of CD8+ T cells. Those dominant clonotypes were again the most abundant among CD3+CD56-NKG2C+ cells in a few donors, at about 25-60.1%. Whether the expanded NKG2C-expressing T cell clones were specific for HCMV antigens was left unclear. The eight sequenced donors were randomly selected healthy volunteers, three men and five women. HCMV serostatus was determined by detecting HCMV-specific IgG in serum with a commercial ELISA kit. Peripheral blood mononuclear cells were isolated from blood by Ficoll density gradient centrifugation. CD4+ and CD8+ T cells were isolated from PBMC by magnetic immunoseparation with Miltenyi isolation kits. cDNA synthesis was primed from the TCR beta constant segment, followed by two successive PCR amplification steps. Illumina HiSeq 2000/2500, MiSeq or NextSeq was used to sequence libraries as 2 x 150 bp reads. MIGEC was used to demultiplex reads and group reads by UMI, and MiTCR was used to assemble and quantify clonotypes. To exclude erroneous sequences, only TCR cDNA sequences supported by at least two reads were retained. Downstream repertoire analysis used the tcR package, and clonotypes were matched across fractions by CDR3 nucleotide sequence plus V segment. VDJmatch was used to annotate antigen specificity against VDJdb, with one amino acid substitution allowed in CDR3.

The sequence derives from a man over 45 who received an inactivated influenza vaccine. Donor details come from another sample of the same person, matched by shared clones. This chain joins TRBV20-1 to TRBJ2-1, with a tentative D gene TRBD2 over 5 matching bases. The material sequenced was CD4+ T cells sorted from PBMCs, taken about 12 days after vaccination. CDR3 reads: CSASSLASPNLNEQFF. The DNA sequence is given as TGCAGTGCTAGCTCCCTAGCTTCACCCAATCTCAATGAGCAGTTCTTC.